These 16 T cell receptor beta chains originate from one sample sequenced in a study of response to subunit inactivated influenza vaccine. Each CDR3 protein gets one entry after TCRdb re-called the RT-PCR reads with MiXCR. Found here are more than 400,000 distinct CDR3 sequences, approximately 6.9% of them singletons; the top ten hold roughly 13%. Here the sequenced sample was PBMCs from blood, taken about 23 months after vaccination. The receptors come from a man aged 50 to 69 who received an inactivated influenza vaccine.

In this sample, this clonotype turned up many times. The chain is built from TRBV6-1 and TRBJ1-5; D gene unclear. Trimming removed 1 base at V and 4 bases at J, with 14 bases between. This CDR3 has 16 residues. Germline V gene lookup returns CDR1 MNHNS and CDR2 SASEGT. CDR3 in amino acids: CASSEGRTPTNQPQHF. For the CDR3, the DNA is TGTGCCAGCAGTGAAGGGCGTACACCGACTAATCAGCCCCAGCATTTT.

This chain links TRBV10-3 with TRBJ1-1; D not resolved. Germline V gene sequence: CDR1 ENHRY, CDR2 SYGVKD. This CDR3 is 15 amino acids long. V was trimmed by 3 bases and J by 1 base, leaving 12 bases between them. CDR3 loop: CAISEPGGANTEAFF. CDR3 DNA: TGTGCCATCAGTGAACCCGGCGGCGCGAACACTGAAGCTTTCTTT.

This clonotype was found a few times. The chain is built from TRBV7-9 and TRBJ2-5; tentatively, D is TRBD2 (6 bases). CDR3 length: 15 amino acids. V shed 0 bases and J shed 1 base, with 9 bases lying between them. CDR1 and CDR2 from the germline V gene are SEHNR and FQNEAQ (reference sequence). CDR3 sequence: CASSLALAIQETQYF. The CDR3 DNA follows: TGTGCCAGCAGCTTAGCACTAGCCATCCAAGAGACCCAGTACTTC.

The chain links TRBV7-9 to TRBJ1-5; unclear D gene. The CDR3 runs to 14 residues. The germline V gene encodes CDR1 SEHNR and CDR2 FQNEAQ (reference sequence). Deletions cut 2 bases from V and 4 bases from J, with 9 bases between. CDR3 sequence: CASSLNAGNQPQHF. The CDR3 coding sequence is TGTGCCAGCAGCTTAAATGCTGGGAATCAGCCCCAGCATTTT. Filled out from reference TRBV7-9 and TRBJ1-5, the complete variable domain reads DTGVSQNPRHKITKRGQNVTFRCDPISEHNRLYWYRQTLGQGPEFLTYFQNEAQLEKSRLLSDRFSAERPKGSFSTLEIQRTEQGDSAMYLCASSLNAGNQPQHFGDGTRLSIL.

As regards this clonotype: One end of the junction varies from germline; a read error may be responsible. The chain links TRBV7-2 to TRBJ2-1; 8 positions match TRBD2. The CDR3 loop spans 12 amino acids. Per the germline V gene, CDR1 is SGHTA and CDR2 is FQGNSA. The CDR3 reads CASSLVAGTPYF. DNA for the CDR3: TGTGCCAGCAGCTTAGTAGCGGGGACGCCTTACTTC.

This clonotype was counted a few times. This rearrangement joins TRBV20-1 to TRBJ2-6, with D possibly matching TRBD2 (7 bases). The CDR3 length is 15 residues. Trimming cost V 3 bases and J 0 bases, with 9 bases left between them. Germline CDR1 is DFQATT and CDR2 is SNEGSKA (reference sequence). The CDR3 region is CSARGGGSGANVLTF. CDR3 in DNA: TGCAGTGCTAGGGGAGGGGGCTCTGGGGCCAACGTCCTGACTTTC.

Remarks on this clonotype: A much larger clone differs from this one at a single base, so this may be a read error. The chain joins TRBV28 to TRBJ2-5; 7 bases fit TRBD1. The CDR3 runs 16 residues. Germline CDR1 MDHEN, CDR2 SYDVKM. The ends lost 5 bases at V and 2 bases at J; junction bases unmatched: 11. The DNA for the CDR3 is TGTGCCAGCAGTCCTACCGGGACAGCGATACAAGAGACCCAGTACTTC. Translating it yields CASSPTGTAIQETQYF.

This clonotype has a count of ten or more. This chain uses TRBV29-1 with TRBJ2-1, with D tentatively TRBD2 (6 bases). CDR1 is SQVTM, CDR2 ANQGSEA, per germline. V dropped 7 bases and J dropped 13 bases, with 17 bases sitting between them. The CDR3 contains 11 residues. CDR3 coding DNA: TGCAGCGCCGTCGGGCGTAGCGGACAGTTCTTC. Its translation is CSAVGRSGQFF.

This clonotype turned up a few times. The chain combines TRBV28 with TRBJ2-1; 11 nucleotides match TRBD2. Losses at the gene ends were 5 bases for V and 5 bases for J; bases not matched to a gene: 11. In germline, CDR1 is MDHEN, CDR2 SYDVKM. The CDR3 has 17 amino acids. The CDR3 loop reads CASSTNAPSGGNNEQFF. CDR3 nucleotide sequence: TGTGCCAGCAGTACCAATGCCCCTAGCGGGGGGAACAATGAGCAGTTCTTC. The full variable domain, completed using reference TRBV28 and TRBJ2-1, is DVKVTQSSRYLVKRTGEKVFLECVQDMDHENMFWYRQDPGLGLRLIYFSYDVKMKEKGDIPEGYSVSREKKERFSLILESASTNQTSMYLCASSTNAPSGGNNEQFFGPGTRLTVL.

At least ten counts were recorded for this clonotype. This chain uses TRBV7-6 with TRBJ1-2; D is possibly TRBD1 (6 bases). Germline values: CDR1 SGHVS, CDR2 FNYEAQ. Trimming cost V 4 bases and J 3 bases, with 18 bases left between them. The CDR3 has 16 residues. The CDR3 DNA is TGTGCCAGCAGCTCAGGGACACGGACTGGGGACTATGGCTACACCTTC. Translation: CASSSGTRTGDYGYTF.

CDR3 amino acids: CASSPAFRGPQPQHF. CDR3 nucleotide sequence: TGCGCCAGCAGCCCCGCATTCCGGGGCCCACAGCCCCAGCATTTT. The chain joins TRBV4-3 to TRBJ1-5, with D tentatively TRBD1 (5 bases). Germline CDR1 is LGHNA and CDR2 is YSLEER. This CDR3 contains 15 residues. The V end lost 4 bases, the J end lost 7 bases, and 17 bases lay between the germline ends.

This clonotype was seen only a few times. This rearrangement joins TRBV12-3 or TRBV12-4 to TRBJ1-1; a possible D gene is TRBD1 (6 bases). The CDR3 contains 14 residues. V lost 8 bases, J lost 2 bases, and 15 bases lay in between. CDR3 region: CASQSGRGNTEAFF. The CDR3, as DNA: TGTGCCAGCCAGTCGGGCAGGGGAAACACTGAAGCTTTCTTT.

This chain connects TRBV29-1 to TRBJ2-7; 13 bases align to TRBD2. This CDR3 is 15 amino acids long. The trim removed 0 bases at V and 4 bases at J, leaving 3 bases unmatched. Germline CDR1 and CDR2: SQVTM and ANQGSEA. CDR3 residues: CSVEERLAGGYEQYF. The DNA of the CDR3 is TGCAGCGTTGAAGAACGACTAGCGGGAGGTTACGAGCAGTACTTC.

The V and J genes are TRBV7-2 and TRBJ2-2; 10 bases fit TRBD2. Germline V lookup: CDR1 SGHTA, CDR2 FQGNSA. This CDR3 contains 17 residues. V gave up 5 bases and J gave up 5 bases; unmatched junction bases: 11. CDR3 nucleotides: TGTGCCAGCAGCGAAGAGCGGCTAGCGGGGGTTACCGGGGAGCTGTTTTTT. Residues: CASSEERLAGVTGELFF.

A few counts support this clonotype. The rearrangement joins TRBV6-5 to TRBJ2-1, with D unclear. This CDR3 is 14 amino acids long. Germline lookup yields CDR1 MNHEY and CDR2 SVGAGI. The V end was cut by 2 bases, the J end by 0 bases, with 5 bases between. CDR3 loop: CASSYTSSYNEQFF. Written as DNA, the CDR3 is TGTGCCAGCAGTTACACAAGCTCCTACAATGAGCAGTTCTTC.

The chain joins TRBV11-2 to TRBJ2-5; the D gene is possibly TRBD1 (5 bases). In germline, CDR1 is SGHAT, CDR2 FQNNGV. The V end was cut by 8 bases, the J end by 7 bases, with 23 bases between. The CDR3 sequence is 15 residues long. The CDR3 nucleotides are TGTGCCAGCGGATCCAGTTATGGGGCTAGTGGGACCCAGTACTTC. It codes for CASGSSYGASGTQYF.